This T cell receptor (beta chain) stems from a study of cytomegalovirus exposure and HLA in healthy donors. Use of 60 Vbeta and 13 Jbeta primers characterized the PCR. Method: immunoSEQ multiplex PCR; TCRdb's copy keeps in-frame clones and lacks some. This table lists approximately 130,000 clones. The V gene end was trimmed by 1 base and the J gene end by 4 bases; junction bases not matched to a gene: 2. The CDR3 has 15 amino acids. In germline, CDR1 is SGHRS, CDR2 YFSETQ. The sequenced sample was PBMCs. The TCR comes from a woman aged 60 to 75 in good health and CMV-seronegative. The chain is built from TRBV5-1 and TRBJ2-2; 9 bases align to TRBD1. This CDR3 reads CASSLNRGRTGELFF. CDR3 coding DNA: TGCGCCAGCAGCTTGAACAGGGGGCGCACCGGGGAGCTGTTTTTT.